The rows below give T cell receptor beta chains drawn from one sample of a study of response to subunit inactivated influenza vaccine. A single record per CDR3 protein comes from TCRdb applying MiXCR to the RT-PCR reads. This table holds 500,000 or so distinct CDR3 sequences, over 9.5% found once. This specimen consisted of PBMCs from blood, obtained about 6 weeks after vaccination. The receptors stem from a man in his fifties or sixties who received an inactivated influenza vaccine. CDR3s include the opening cysteine and the closing phenylalanine or tryptophan. The order of the fields is D gene, J gene, clone size, V gene, CDR3 protein, CDR3 DNA. A D gene is named only where the DNA matches it firmly. Some rows mark clone size as missing; the rest say once, few, many or name a class of expanded clone.

d_call: TRBD1; j_call: TRBJ1-5; clone_size: few; v_call: TRBV6-1; cdr3_aa: CASSETGVTQPQHF; cdr3_nt: TGTGCCAGCAGTGAGACAGGGGTGACTCAGCCCCAGCATTTT
d_call: TRBD2; j_call: TRBJ2-1; clone_size: -; v_call: TRBV2; cdr3_aa: CASRGTSSYNEQFF; cdr3_nt: TGTGCCAGCAGGGGGACTAGCTCCTACAATGAGCAGTTCTTC
d_call: -; j_call: TRBJ2-1; clone_size: -; v_call: TRBV6-2/TRBV6-3; cdr3_aa: CASSRMLGGYNEQFF; cdr3_nt: TGTGCCAGCAGCCGGATGTTAGGGGGGTACAATGAGCAGTTCTTC
d_call: -; j_call: TRBJ2-7; clone_size: -; v_call: TRBV4-3; cdr3_aa: CASSQEVDETYEQYF; cdr3_nt: TGCGCCAGCAGCCAGGAGGTAGACGAGACCTACGAGCAGTACTTC
d_call: TRBD2; j_call: TRBJ2-6; clone_size: -; v_call: TRBV30; cdr3_aa: CAWSSLRRAGRAGANVLTF; cdr3_nt: TGTGCCTGGAGTAGTTTGAGGCGAGCGGGAAGGGCTGGGGCCAACGTCCTGACTTTC
d_call: -; j_call: TRBJ2-1; clone_size: once; v_call: TRBV21-1; cdr3_aa: CASSKVTSGRLFF; cdr3_nt: TGTGCCAGCAGCAAAGTTACAAGCGGGAGACTTTTCTTC
d_call: TRBD2; j_call: TRBJ2-1; clone_size: -; v_call: TRBV6-2/TRBV6-3; cdr3_aa: CASRKGLAGANEQFF; cdr3_nt: TGTGCCAGCAGGAAGGGACTAGCGGGGGCCAATGAGCAGTTCTTC
d_call: TRBD2; j_call: TRBJ2-5; clone_size: -; v_call: TRBV5-1; cdr3_aa: CASSPGGLQETQYF; cdr3_nt: TGCGCCAGCAGCCCCGGGGGACTACAAGAGACCCAGTACTTC
d_call: -; j_call: TRBJ1-2; clone_size: few; v_call: TRBV5-1; cdr3_aa: CASSPGVANYGYTF; cdr3_nt: TGCGCCAGCAGCCCAGGGGTAGCAAACTATGGCTACACCTTC
d_call: -; j_call: TRBJ2-5; clone_size: -; v_call: TRBV5-1; cdr3_aa: CASSAGPLQETQYF; cdr3_nt: TGCGCCAGCAGCGCCGGACCGTTACAAGAGACCCAGTACTTC
d_call: -; j_call: TRBJ1-1; clone_size: -; v_call: TRBV5-1; cdr3_aa: CASSPMGGANTEAFF; cdr3_nt: TGCGCCAGCAGCCCGATGGGAGGAGCGAACACTGAAGCTTTCTTT
d_call: -; j_call: TRBJ2-5; clone_size: -; v_call: TRBV20-1; cdr3_aa: CSARLLAQETQYF; cdr3_nt: TGCAGTGCTAGATTACTAGCCCAAGAGACCCAGTACTTC
d_call: -; j_call: TRBJ2-1; clone_size: many; v_call: TRBV29-1; cdr3_aa: CSARPLRDEQFF; cdr3_nt: TGCAGCGCACGTCCCCTACGGGATGAGCAGTTCTTC
d_call: TRBD1; j_call: TRBJ2-7; clone_size: -; v_call: TRBV28; cdr3_aa: CASSLRTGEVLYEQYF; cdr3_nt: TGTGCCAGCAGTTTAAGGACAGGGGAGGTCCTTTACGAGCAGTACTTC
d_call: TRBD1; j_call: TRBJ2-6; clone_size: -; v_call: TRBV7-9; cdr3_aa: CASSYTGGTGANVLTF; cdr3_nt: TGTGCCAGCAGCTATACAGGGGGCACTGGGGCCAACGTCCTGACTTTC
d_call: -; j_call: TRBJ1-2; clone_size: many; v_call: TRBV7-2; cdr3_aa: CASSTVQLSNYGYTF; cdr3_nt: TGTGCCAGCAGCACCGTACAACTATCTAACTATGGCTACACCTTC
d_call: -; j_call: TRBJ1-1; clone_size: few; v_call: TRBV6-6; cdr3_aa: CASSRFGGTEAFF; cdr3_nt: TGTGCCAGCAGTCGCTTTGGTGGAACTGAAGCTTTCTTT
d_call: -; j_call: TRBJ2-7; clone_size: -; v_call: TRBV20-1; cdr3_aa: CSAPFREAYEQYF; cdr3_nt: TGCAGTGCCCCCTTCAGGGAGGCCTACGAGCAGTACTTC
d_call: TRBD2; j_call: TRBJ2-5; clone_size: -; v_call: TRBV7-7; cdr3_aa: CASSSNSGTSAETQYF; cdr3_nt: TGTGCCAGCAGCTCTAACTCCGGGACTAGCGCAGAGACCCAGTACTTC
d_call: TRBD2; j_call: TRBJ2-1; clone_size: many; v_call: TRBV24-1; cdr3_aa: CATRLWGQGLAGHNEQFF; cdr3_nt: TGTGCCACCAGACTTTGGGGTCAGGGGCTAGCGGGACACAATGAGCAGTTCTTC
d_call: -; j_call: TRBJ2-5; clone_size: -; v_call: TRBV6-2/TRBV6-3; cdr3_aa: CASNPRGPGETQYF; cdr3_nt: TGTGCCAGCAACCCGCGGGGGCCGGGAGAGACCCAGTACTTC
d_call: -; j_call: TRBJ1-6; clone_size: -; v_call: TRBV12-3/TRBV12-4; cdr3_aa: CASSLGYSPLHF; cdr3_nt: TGTGCCAGCAGCTTAGGTTATTCACCCCTCCACTTT
d_call: TRBD2; j_call: TRBJ2-3; clone_size: few; v_call: TRBV10-3; cdr3_aa: CATGTSSTDTQYF; cdr3_nt: TGTGCCACAGGGACTAGTAGTACAGATACGCAGTATTTT
d_call: -; j_call: TRBJ2-3; clone_size: -; v_call: TRBV7-8; cdr3_aa: CASSAPGRTDTQYF; cdr3_nt: TGTGCCAGCAGCGCCCCGGGACGGACAGATACGCAGTATTTT
d_call: TRBD1; j_call: TRBJ2-7; clone_size: many; v_call: TRBV6-1; cdr3_aa: CASSEWGQYEQYF; cdr3_nt: TGTGCCAGCAGTGAATGGGGACAGTACGAGCAGTACTTC
d_call: -; j_call: TRBJ2-2; clone_size: few; v_call: TRBV23-1; cdr3_aa: CASSQSGTRLGGELFF; cdr3_nt: TGCGCCAGCAGTCAATCGGGGACCCGCCTCGGCGGGGAGCTGTTTTTT
d_call: -; j_call: TRBJ2-2; clone_size: -; v_call: TRBV5-1; cdr3_aa: CASSLGSGDGELFF; cdr3_nt: TGCGCCAGCAGCTTGGGGTCGGGGGACGGGGAGCTGTTTTTT
d_call: -; j_call: TRBJ1-5; clone_size: few; v_call: TRBV6-5; cdr3_aa: CASSSTAYSNQPQHF; cdr3_nt: TGTGCCAGCAGTTCGACGGCGTATAGCAATCAGCCCCAGCATTTT
d_call: TRBD2; j_call: TRBJ2-7; clone_size: -; v_call: TRBV5-4; cdr3_aa: CASGTRLAGGRSSYEQYF; cdr3_nt: TGTGCCAGCGGGACTCGACTAGCGGGAGGCCGTAGCTCCTACGAGCAGTACTTC
d_call: TRBD2; j_call: TRBJ2-3; clone_size: few; v_call: TRBV6-1; cdr3_aa: CASRPPWTSGRRTDTQYF; cdr3_nt: TGTGCCAGCAGACCACCCTGGACTAGCGGGAGGCGCACAGATACGCAGTATTTT
d_call: -; j_call: TRBJ2-5; clone_size: -; v_call: TRBV7-2; cdr3_aa: CASDGDQETQYF; cdr3_nt: TGTGCCAGCGACGGGGACCAAGAGACCCAGTACTTC
d_call: TRBD1; j_call: TRBJ2-7; clone_size: few; v_call: TRBV10-3; cdr3_aa: CATWDRGSGEQYF; cdr3_nt: TGTGCCACCTGGGACAGGGGTTCGGGAGAGCAGTACTTC
d_call: TRBD1; j_call: TRBJ1-5; clone_size: many; v_call: TRBV20-1; cdr3_aa: CSANRGAGQPQHF; cdr3_nt: TGCAGCGCAAACAGGGGCGCGGGGCAGCCCCAGCATTTT
d_call: -; j_call: TRBJ2-7; clone_size: -; v_call: TRBV19; cdr3_aa: CASSINARSYEQYF; cdr3_nt: TGTGCCAGTAGTATAAATGCTAGATCCTACGAGCAGTACTTC
d_call: TRBD2; j_call: TRBJ2-1; clone_size: -; v_call: TRBV6-2/TRBV6-3; cdr3_aa: CASSYPAGGSYNEQFF; cdr3_nt: TGTGCCAGCAGTTACCCAGCGGGAGGATCCTACAATGAGCAGTTCTTC
d_call: -; j_call: TRBJ2-1; clone_size: many; v_call: TRBV7-7; cdr3_aa: CASSLGQGRNEQFF; cdr3_nt: TGTGCTAGCAGCTTAGGTCAGGGGCGGAATGAGCAGTTCTTC
d_call: -; j_call: TRBJ2-7; clone_size: many; v_call: TRBV12-3/TRBV12-4; cdr3_aa: CASSLARGYEQYF; cdr3_nt: TGTGCCAGCAGTTTAGCGAGGGGCTACGAGCAGTACTTC
d_call: -; j_call: TRBJ2-3; clone_size: -; v_call: TRBV7-9; cdr3_aa: CASSLAEGAAKQYF; cdr3_nt: TGTGCCAGCAGCTTAGCGGAGGGCGCAGCTAAGCAGTATTTT
d_call: -; j_call: TRBJ2-1; clone_size: -; v_call: TRBV4-2; cdr3_aa: CASSQEGAPNEQFF; cdr3_nt: TGTGCCAGCAGCCAAGAAGGGGCACCCAATGAGCAGTTCTTC
d_call: TRBD2; j_call: TRBJ2-1; clone_size: few; v_call: TRBV20-1; cdr3_aa: CSARGYAREQNYNEQFF; cdr3_nt: TGCAGTGCTAGGGGTTATGCGCGGGAGCAAAACTACAATGAGCAGTTCTTC
d_call: -; j_call: TRBJ2-1; clone_size: many; v_call: TRBV28; cdr3_aa: CASRVRGQSLNEQFF; cdr3_nt: TGTGCCAGCAGAGTCAGGGGCCAGAGTCTCAATGAGCAGTTCTTC
d_call: -; j_call: TRBJ2-1; clone_size: many; v_call: TRBV9; cdr3_aa: CASSVGLPPSYNEQFF; cdr3_nt: TGTGCCAGCAGCGTCGGTCTTCCCCCCTCCTACAATGAGCAGTTCTTC
d_call: -; j_call: TRBJ2-7; clone_size: -; v_call: TRBV5-8; cdr3_aa: CASSPTTVLAGYEQYF; cdr3_nt: TGTGCCAGCAGCCCAACGACGGTTCTCGCTGGCTACGAGCAGTACTTC
d_call: -; j_call: TRBJ2-1; clone_size: once; v_call: TRBV28; cdr3_aa: CASSLRRGLRVFDEQFF; cdr3_nt: TGTGCCAGCAGTTTACGCAGGGGCCTGAGGGTCTTCGATGAGCAGTTCTTC
d_call: -; j_call: TRBJ2-5; clone_size: few; v_call: TRBV5-1; cdr3_aa: CASSWVGSYQETQYF; cdr3_nt: TGCGCCAGCAGCTGGGTGGGTTCGTACCAAGAGACCCAGTACTTC
d_call: TRBD2; j_call: TRBJ2-3; clone_size: many; v_call: TRBV12-3/TRBV12-4; cdr3_aa: CASSLGTSGTDTQYF; cdr3_nt: TGTGCCAGCAGTTTAGGGACTAGCGGTACAGATACGCAGTATTTT
d_call: -; j_call: TRBJ2-7; clone_size: few; v_call: TRBV11-2; cdr3_aa: CASSLDPGSPYEQYF; cdr3_nt: TGTGCCAGCAGCTTAGACCCGGGCAGCCCCTACGAGCAGTACTTC
d_call: TRBD1; j_call: TRBJ2-3; clone_size: many; v_call: TRBV25-1; cdr3_aa: CASRTGASGDTQYF; cdr3_nt: TGTGCCAGCAGAACAGGGGCCTCCGGGGATACGCAGTATTTT
d_call: TRBD2; j_call: TRBJ2-5; clone_size: many; v_call: TRBV12-3/TRBV12-4; cdr3_aa: CASSPTSGIAETQYF; cdr3_nt: TGTGCCAGCAGTCCAACTAGCGGGATTGCAGAGACCCAGTACTTC
d_call: -; j_call: TRBJ2-1; clone_size: many; v_call: TRBV5-1; cdr3_aa: CASSSRGGYDNEQFF; cdr3_nt: TGCGCCAGCAGCTCGAGGGGGGGGTATGACAATGAGCAGTTCTTC